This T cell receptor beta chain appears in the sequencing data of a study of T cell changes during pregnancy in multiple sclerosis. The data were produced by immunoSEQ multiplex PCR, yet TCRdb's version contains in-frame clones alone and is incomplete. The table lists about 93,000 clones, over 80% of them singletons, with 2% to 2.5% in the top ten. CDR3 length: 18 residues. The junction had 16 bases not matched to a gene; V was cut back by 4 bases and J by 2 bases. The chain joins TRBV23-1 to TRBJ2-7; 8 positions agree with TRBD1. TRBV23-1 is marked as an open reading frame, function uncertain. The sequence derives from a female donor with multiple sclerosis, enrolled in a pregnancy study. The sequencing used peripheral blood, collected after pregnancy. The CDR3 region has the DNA TGCGCCAGCAGTCTGTTTGATCCTCAAAGCAGGGGGCCCTACGAGCAGTACTTC. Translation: CASSLFDPQSRGPYEQYF.